One sample yielded the 5 T cell receptor beta chains listed below, sequenced in a study of OX40 agonist ivuxolimab in advanced cancers. The library was produced with the immunoSEQ multiplex PCR assay. TCRdb took this table from immuneACCESS and kept in-frame rearrangements with V and J called. Such tables lack part of the clones; where checked against another copy, unresolved V genes explain under half of the gap, and the rest is unexplained. Here the sample has about 36,000 clones; around 82% occur a single time. The ten top clones hold roughly a fifth of the sample. This specimen was CD4+ or CD8+ T cells sorted from blood, taken in a trial of the OX40 agonist ivuxolimab. The receptor set was obtained from an adult with an advanced solid tumor such as melanoma, head and neck, liver or kidney cancer.

The rearrangement uses TRBV6-5 and TRBJ1-5; the match to TRBD1 covers 8 bases. The CDR3 has 14 amino acids. J was trimmed by 5 bases and V by 4 bases; bases with no gene match: 4. The germline V gene has CDR1 MNHEY and CDR2 SVGAGI. CDR3 nucleotides: TGTGCCAGCAGTTTAGGACAGGGAGATCAGCCCCAGCATTTT. Translation gives CASSLGQGDQPQHF.

This chain links TRBV7-9 with TRBJ2-6; D gene unclear. The CDR3 consists of 12 residues. V lost 6 bases to trimming and J lost 4 bases, with 4 bases between them. Germline V gives CDR1 SEHNR, CDR2 FQNEAQ (reference sequence). DNA of the CDR3: TGTGCCAGCAGGGACGGGGCCAACGTCCTGACTTTC. Amino acid sequence: CASRDGANVLTF.

In DNA form, the CDR3 reads TGTGCCACAAGGCAGGGGGGCAATCAGCCCCAGCATTTT. This translates into CATRQGGNQPQHF. The chain carries TRBV6-1 and TRBJ1-5; 7 positions agree with TRBD1. Per germline, CDR1 MNHNS and CDR2 SASEGT. CDR3 length: 13 amino acids. Unmatched junction bases numbered 5, after V lost 10 bases and J lost 2 bases.

This clone was observed a single time. The J gene is TRBJ1-2, the V gene TRBV7-9, with a weak D call TRBD1 (5 bases). Germline V gene data show CDR1 as SEHNR and CDR2 as FQNEAQ (reference sequence). V gave up 1 base and J gave up 0 bases, with 9 bases separating them. This CDR3 is 15 amino acids long. The DNA for the CDR3 is TGTGCCAGCAGCTTAGGTGGGGGAGCTAACTATGGCTACACCTTC. It translates to CASSLGGGANYGYTF.

This chain uses TRBV7-9 with TRBJ2-7; D gene ambiguous. The CDR3 is made up of 9 amino acids. Trimming took 5 bases from V and 10 from J, leaving 6 bases between them. From germline, CDR1 is SEHNR and CDR2 FQNEAQ (reference sequence). Written as DNA, the CDR3 is TGTGCCAGCAGCCATCGACAGTACTTC. Its protein product is CASSHRQYF.